This T cell receptor beta chain came from a study of long-term antiretroviral therapy in people with HIV. Findings and limits, study-wide: Absence of data on ART adherence, viral resistance or therapy changes was noted.

This clone has just one count. Its target is not known. Samples were assayed with immunoSEQ v3.0 at survey level. Sequencing was performed with immunoSEQ multiplex PCR; in TCRdb, only in-frame clones are kept and a portion is missing. The sample includes around 1,900 clones, 70% to 90% seen only once; the top ten take 3% to 4.5%. The TCR comes from a woman aged 45-60 years with HIV. This material consisted of unsorted PBMCs, taken 0.7 years after starting antiretroviral therapy.

Written as DNA, the CDR3 is TGTGCCAGCAGCTTACGCATGAACACTGAAGCTTTCTTT. This translates into CASSLRMNTEAFF. The chain links TRBV7-2 to TRBJ1-1; no reliable D call. CDR1 and CDR2 (germline): SGHTA, FQGNSA. V dropped 2 bases and J dropped 0 bases, with 4 bases sitting between them. The CDR3 has 13 amino acids.